This passage covers 5 T cell receptor beta chains from one sample sequenced in a study of lymphopenia after photon versus proton radiotherapy. Using immunoSEQ multiplex PCR, the repertoire was profiled, and TCRdb retains in-frame clones only, with some absent. The repertoire holds approximately 4,900 clones, around 88% seen once, with roughly 25% in the top ten. The specimen comprised peripheral blood, sampled from a patient treated with photon-based radiotherapy. These receptors all come from a man older than 75 with cholangiocarcinoma.

The chain is built from TRBV5-1 and TRBJ1-2; D uncertain. V lost 8 bases and J lost 8, with 16 bases in between. Germline V CDR1 and CDR2: SGHRS, YFSETQ. The CDR3 runs to 12 residues. The CDR3 region has the DNA TGCGCCAGTAGTTCCGGGCTCCTGGGCTACACCTTC. This translates into CASSSGLLGYTF.

The chain combines TRBV5-1 with TRBJ2-3; D unresolved. CDR3 length equals 12 residues. Germline V gives CDR1 SGHRS, CDR2 YFSETQ. Trimming left V 3 bases short and J 6 bases short, with 8 bases between. In DNA form, the CDR3 reads TGCGCCAGCAGCTGGGCTTCGGATACGCAGTATTTT. This gives the protein CASSWASDTQYF.

The V call is TRBV9, the J call TRBJ2-3; 10 nucleotides match TRBD2. CDR1 is SGDLS and CDR2 is YYNGEE in the germline V gene. V was clipped by 1 base and J by 1 base; unmatched bases: 9. The CDR3 runs 18 residues. The CDR3 DNA reads TGTGCCAGCAGCGTAATGGGCGTAGCGGGGGGACGCACAGATACGCAGTATTTT. It yields the protein CASSVMGVAGGRTDTQYF.

The rearrangement uses TRBV7-2 and TRBJ2-7, with D tentatively TRBD1 (6 bases). V was trimmed by 1 base and J by 4 bases, leaving 14 bases between them. The CDR3 is made up of 15 amino acids. Germline CDR1 reads SGHTA; CDR2 reads FQGNSA. CDR3 coding DNA: TGTGCCAGCAGCTTAGTTCAGGGGAGTGGGTACGAGCAGTACTTC. Its translation: CASSLVQGSGYEQYF.

V gene TRBV5-1 combines with J gene TRBJ2-2; 8 nucleotides line up with TRBD1. This CDR3 is 15 amino acids long. With 4 bases clipped from V and 1 base from J, the junction kept 3 bases outside the gene matches. Germline loops: CDR1 SGHRS, CDR2 YFSETQ. The CDR3 here is CASSPGTGNTGELFF. DNA of the CDR3: TGCGCCAGCAGCCCCGGGACAGGGAACACCGGGGAGCTGTTTTTT.